This entry describes one T cell receptor beta chain. Its antigen is not identified. The sample originates from a study of graft-versus-host responses after intestinal transplantation. Study at large: Among the recipients, all got anti-thymocyte globulin induction and then tacrolimus and steroids for about 3 years.

The assay was immunoSEQ multiplex PCR, and TCRdb's table has in-frame clones only and misses some. Of approximately 100,000 clones listed, approximately 84% are singletons. The CDR3 contains 16 residues. Trimming removed 3 bases from V and 5 bases from J; junction bases left unmatched: 4. Germline CDR1 and CDR2: SGHAT and FQNNGV. Study-wide results and caveats: Recipient marrow showed GvH clones, some seen first in ileum or blood.

Sequencing was performed on unstimulated CD4+ T cells sorted from spleen or lymph node cells, taken before intestinal transplant. The V call is TRBV11-2, the J call TRBJ2-2; 12 positions agree with TRBD2. The clonotype was recovered from a human donor who received an intestinal transplant. The CDR3 DNA sequence: TGTGCCAGCAGCTTCCTAGCGGGAGGGAGGACCGGGGAGCTGTTTTTT. As protein: CASSFLAGGRTGELFF.